This T cell receptor beta chain emerged from a study of blood T cell repertoires in COVID-19 (dated by TCRdb to about 2020). A note on the overall study: Samples from collaborators originated in the United States, Italy and Spain and spanned both the acute and convalescent phases of COVID-19. The material from the prospective study consisted of cDNA or gDNA derived from T cells, B-cell-depleted T cells, or PBMCs. Subjects who had been exposed to COVID-19, were actively infected with it, or had recovered from it provided the deeply sampled blood TCRbeta repertoires that made up the dataset. The repertoires were made available in a free public database intended to serve as a resource for research on the immune response to SARS-CoV-2. The samples were drawn from the first 160 participants of the ongoing ImmuneRACE study and from some 1,300 subjects provided by 6 global collaborators. A de-identified subject ID, COVID-19 status, age in years and sex were almost always included in the sample metadata. Where HLA class I and class II types were available, the types were taken from metadata supplied by the sample provider, not from assay-based typing. The full study reports these points: How much clinical and demographic metadata was included differed by source and by participant, and the metadata was provided uncurated.

Each collaborating institution followed its own protocols to collect whole blood in K2EDTA tubes. Collaborator samples were shipped for TCRbeta analysis as frozen whole blood, isolated PBMCs, or DNA extracted from either sample type. Measured from the cysteine to the phenylalanine, the CDR3 is 13 residues long. Only the CDR3 region is kept as DNA, spanning 39 bases read in frame from base 1. From the germline V gene, CDR1 is MGHDK and CDR2 is SYGVNS. V lost 3 bases and J lost 3 bases; the stretch between them is 9 bases long. For this clone: Its antigen has not been determined. Within one base of it there is no much larger clone, and no base qualities were kept.

TCRbeta CDR3 regions were amplified from genomic DNA using the immunoSEQ Assay, a bias-controlled multiplex PCR. Regarding the original processing steps: The number of nucleated cells in each sample was estimated by amplification of reference gene primers within the assay. To quantify the absolute abundance of each unique TCRbeta CDR3 rearrangement, sequence reads were collapsed and filtered. Productive Simpson clonality was computed per sample as the square root of Simpson's diversity index over productive rearrangements. TCRdb's version of the immuneACCESS table is confined to in-frame rearrangements and falls short of the full clone set. An unresolved V gene accounts for under half of the shortfall where checked; the remainder is of unknown origin. The V and J calls and clone size were taken over from that table, and D and trimming were inferred from the DNA. The table for this sample lists roughly 200,000 clones; about 76% of them were counted only once. Clones ranked in the top ten supply roughly 8.7% of the sample.

The V and J genes are TRBV25-1 and TRBJ2-7, with no D gene named confidently. What was sequenced was peripheral blood. This receptor was obtained from a woman aged 50 to 60 with active or convalescent COVID-19. The sequence in DNA is TGTGCCAGCAGTGAGTCCGTGAGCTACGAGCAGTACTTC. It specifies CASSESVSYEQYF.